This T cell receptor (beta chain) was identified in a study of T cells in Graves' hyperthyroidism and ophthalmopathy. RNA transcripts provided the source from which TCR beta CDR3 regions were amplified. HTBI primers were employed in a first-round RT-PCR of the TCR CDR3. TCRdb used MiXCR to reprocess the multiplex PCR reads, holding one entry per CDR3 protein. This table has approximately 300,000 distinct CDR3 sequences, approximately 17% appearing once. The definition of stable Graves' hyperthyroidism was no ophthalmopathy progression within 18 months. With a duration under 2 months, the hyperthyroidism was newly diagnosed in patients aged 18 to 65. There are many counts of this clonotype. This CDR3 comprises 14 residues. Germline V gene data show CDR1 as DFQATT and CDR2 as SNEGSKA (reference sequence). Germline trimming cut 0 bases from V and 5 bases from J; bases unmatched to any gene: 6.

The chain uses TRBV20-1 and TRBJ2-7; 8 bases align to TRBD1. The receptor was isolated from a man younger than 45 with Graves' hyperthyroidism. Source material: blood. Written as DNA, the CDR3 is TGCAGTGCTAGAGACACAGCAGGGGGCCACGAGCAGTACTTC. This codes for CSARDTAGGHEQYF.